This TCR beta chain is drawn from a study of blood T cell repertoires in COVID-19. In the study overall: The United States, Italy and Spain were the sources of the acute and convalescent COVID-19 samples. PBMCs, B-cell-depleted T cells, or T cells were the source of the cDNA or gDNA that made up the material.

With 5 bases clipped from V and 3 bases from J, the junction kept 13 bases outside the gene matches. The CDR3 contains 16 residues. CDR1 is LGHNA and CDR2 is YNFKEQ in the germline V gene. In the authors' methods: Nucleated cell number was recorded as an estimate derived from reference gene primer amplification. The assay was immunoSEQ multiplex PCR, and TCRdb's table has in-frame clones only and misses some. The V and J calls and the clone size are those of that table, but D and trimming were determined from the DNA. The sample carries tens of thousands of clones, 70% to 85% recorded once. This sequence joins TRBV4-2 and TRBJ2-7; 7 bases agree with TRBD2. This sequence was found in a human donor in a cohort sampled during active COVID-19. Sequencing was done on a sample of peripheral blood. CDR3 amino acids: CASSSRWGEGNYEQYF. Written as DNA, the CDR3 is TGTGCCAGCAGCTCCCGGTGGGGGGAGGGTAACTACGAGCAGTACTTC.